The clone carrying this T cell receptor beta chain occurred once. Its antigen is currently unknown. The entry originates in a study of cytomegalovirus exposure and HLA in healthy donors. Study results and limitations: Within an earlier analysis, most TCR beta V segments proved productive either about 90% or about 30% of the time. Common viral pathogens seemed, in a later analysis, to connect with several of the most significant clusters. Trimming of TCR beta V- and J-genes showed a link, identified in a later analysis, to a missense DCLRE1C variant.

The length of the CDR3 is 15 residues. The germline gives CDR1 SQVTM, CDR2 ANQGSEA. The J segment lost 3 bases and the V segment lost 6 bases, leaving 10 bases of the junction unmatched. The PCR had 60 Vbeta and 13 Jbeta primers. Method: immunoSEQ multiplex PCR; TCRdb's copy keeps in-frame clones and lacks some. The data hold more than 85,000 clones, with under 80% observed a single time. This receptor was obtained from a woman aged 45-59 years in good health and CMV-seropositive. Sequencing was carried out using PBMCs. The chain joins TRBV29-1 to TRBJ2-3; 9 positions match TRBD2. The DNA for the CDR3 is TGCAGCGTGAAAGGAGCGGGAGGAAAGACAGATACGCAGTATTTT. As protein: CSVKGAGGKTDTQYF.